This T cell receptor (beta chain) was retrieved from a study of cytomegalovirus exposure and HLA in healthy donors (dated by TCRdb to the late 2010s). About the investigation overall: According to an earlier analysis of several hundred of the donors, some 180 million T cells yielded over 100 million unique TCR beta sequences and roughly 280 Gb of sequence data. Rather than drawing on any new phenotypic data, the later analysis identified candidate immune exposures from TCR beta sequences and the way those sequences occurred across donors. To decide whether each TCR beta V gene segment behaved as functional or pseudogenic, an earlier analysis of 587 of the donors relied on high-throughput TCR beta sequencing. To study patterns of TCR occurrence, a later analysis re-analyzed previously published TCR beta repertoires from around 700 donors and added high-resolution HLA genotyping. Four or five DR-DQ haplotypes were handled as single units for association and clustering because linkage in the cohort was strong. The number of typed donors differed by locus: roughly 620-630 for A, B, C, DRB1 and DQB1; 522 for DQA1; approximately 600 for DPA1; and about 450 for DPB1. Donor age, sex, ethnicity and CMV serostatus were collected together with the repertoire data. On average, 235,054 unique TCR beta nucleotide sequences were sequenced per donor among 300 to 500 genotyped donors of the cohort, with 15% to 20% of those sequences being non-productive. To predict cytomegalovirus infection status, the study combined high-throughput TCR immunosequencing, statistical association of individual TCRs with disease status, and machine learning. The aim of the study was to test whether cataloging public T cell receptors could identify signatures of past pathogen exposure. Besides the first cohort of about 730 subjects, a separate validation cohort made up of 120 different subjects was used. Roughly 300 gigabases of sequencing data and around 80 million unique TCR sequences made up an early release that covered over 550 HLA-typed donors. Every discovery cohort repertoire had been produced on one sequencing platform. A later genetic analysis took genome-wide SNP genotypes for about three fifths of the roughly 670 donors and used that subset as a discovery cohort. HLA typing included class I and class II loci at four-digit resolution. Using immunosequencing, the study profiled T cell repertoires from about 610 subjects and related those repertoires to cytomegalovirus serostatus. Among the roughly 390 genotyped donors, approximately 82% belonged to the genetic ancestry cluster associated with self-reported Caucasian donors.

On the study overall, not on this receptor specifically: Because counts were too low, roughly 17 rarely observed V segments, including chromosome 9 orphons, were left out of the earlier analysis of 587 of the donors. According to a later analysis, most CMV-associated TCR beta chains appeared to be HLA-restricted, and the HLA associations seemed to be driven largely by CMV exposure. Broadly in line with IMGT annotations, most TCR beta V segments showed up in productive rearrangements about 87% or about 30% of the time in an earlier analysis of around 600 of the donors. According to a later genetic analysis, donors in an Asian-associated ancestry cluster had fewer N-insertions in productive TCRs than the approximately 710-donor mean. A further reported finding was that TCR beta sequences accurately predicted the HLA-A and HLA-B alleles for most subjects in the first cohort. The classifier was reported to diagnose cytomegalovirus status with high specificity and sensitivity in both the original and validation cohorts. Correlated functional status among segregating V segments might be attributable to linkage disequilibrium, but an unknown experimental factor could not be ruled out. In the study, about 150 TCR beta chains were listed as associated with cytomegalovirus. In vitro tests confirmed that a few of the cytomegalovirus-associated TCR beta chains recognize cytomegalovirus antigens. A later analysis found that TCR association rates varied across HLA loci, with DRB1 alleles showing the most associated TCRs and HLA-C alleles the fewest. Strong co-occurrence of HLA alleles, especially DR and DQ, made assigning TCR associations to individual alleles difficult. At a false discovery rate of 0.05, a later analysis linked 16,000 or so TCR beta sequences to specific HLA alleles. Because HLA typing was unavailable for some donors at each locus, only the typed subset was used in association tests. Across donors, most TCR sequences were observed very rarely, whereas some public TCRs were present in many individuals. A cluster of highly shared sequence variants was judged likely to represent a technical artifact of the sequencing pipeline. A later genetic analysis associated a missense DCLRE1C variant with V-gene and J-gene trimming of TCR beta chains, and an independent cohort replicated the association. A later analysis found that HLA-associated TCR beta chains were more clonally expanded and had lower generation probabilities than equally common non-associated chains. The authors suggested that the approach could potentially be extended to other disease states and immunological phenotypes. The presence/absence analyses assumed that sequencing depth was roughly uniform across donors, and that assumption may not be true. The 87-base-pair reads could not distinguish some IMGT-functional V segments, including TRBV6-2 and TRBV6-3, so those segments were excluded. The only immune exposure information available for the cohort was CMV serostatus. A later analysis reported that several top co-occurrence clusters appeared linked to parvovirus B19, influenza, CMV and Epstein-Barr virus. The cohort was sequenced for TCR beta chains only, and without alpha or paired-chain data the features that could be detected were limited.

The germline V gene sets CDR1 to SGDLS and CDR2 to YYNGEE. Deletion took 3 bases off V and 1 base off J, with a span of 10 bases between the germline ends. Measured from the cysteine to the phenylalanine, the CDR3 is 14 residues long. Just the 42-base CDR3 DNA is kept, in frame starting at base 1. The cohort comprised several hundred healthy bone marrow donors. Cohort members were all nominally healthy when sampled, although unrecorded immune exposures were likely present. The donor tested CMV seronegative, placing the donor among the 352 seronegative members of the cohort. Each donor provided a peripheral blood sample, and peripheral blood mononuclear cells were used for TCR beta sequencing. The Qiagen DNeasy Blood Extraction Kit was used to extract genomic DNA from the blood cell samples. A few counts support this clone. No cognate antigen has been identified for it. No much larger clone is present one base from it, and per-base qualities are unavailable.

Library prep was done by the immunoSEQ multiplex PCR assay. The multiplex PCR relied on a mix of 60 forward primers for TCR Vbeta segments and 13 reverse primers for TCR Jbeta segments. A multiplex PCR assay on genomic DNA amplified the CDR3 region of rearranged TCR beta genes. The Illumina HiSeq System was used to sequence the amplified TCR beta libraries as 87-base-pair reads. The authors' analysis ran thus. A later analysis tallied about 77 million unique TCR beta chains across the 600 to 700 repertoires, and approximately 12 million of those chains were shared by two or more donors. A nearest-neighbor algorithm error-corrected the raw reads and collapsed the reads into unique sequences, merging closely related sequences to remove PCR and sequencing errors. To assign V, D and J gene segments, CDR3 sequences were aligned to IMGT reference sequences. For a sequence to be retained, a match of at least six nucleotides was required to both a V gene segment and a J gene segment. Rearrangements were classified as productive when the CDR3 lacked stop codons and remained in frame with V and J, and all other rearrangements were classified as non-productive. CDR3 was defined according to IMGT convention as the region running from the second conserved V-encoded cysteine to the conserved J-encoded phenylalanine. The earlier analysis of a few hundred of the donors excluded sequences that lacked an unambiguous match to a single V gene segment. In an earlier analysis of 500 to 750 of the donors, V segments were called functional above 56.7% productive rearrangements and were called segregating when the between-donor standard deviation exceeded 5%. A statistical classification framework was built to diagnose cytomegalovirus status from the catalog of TCR beta chain sequences. V and J gene assignment, in a later analysis, came from comparing TCR nucleotide sequences with IMGT/GENE-DB human TR gene sequences. A later analysis assigned CDR3 sequences and most-parsimonious VDJ recombination scenarios with the TCRdist pipeline. In a later analysis, each TCR beta chain was defined by its CDR3 amino acid sequence together with its V-gene family, and reads without a unique V-gene family were excluded. To address suspected cross-contamination and a sequencing artifact, a later analysis removed roughly 640 highly shared, low-generation-probability nucleotide sequences. A later analysis calculated a clonal expansion index for each public chain from normalized within-repertoire ranks of inferred template counts. In a later analysis, generation probabilities were computed using a VDJ recombination model fitted to out-of-frame rearrangements, and the results were checked against IGoR. Hypergeometric tests were used in a later analysis to score TCR-TCR, TCR-HLA and TCR-CMV co-occurrence, with a repertoire-size bias correction applied to the TCR pairs. In a later analysis, false discovery rates were estimated by permuting HLA or CMV assignments 20 times. In a later analysis, co-occurring TCRs were grouped using DBSCAN, with TCRdist sequence similarity added in when clustering inside HLA-allele-positive subsets. Co-occurrence clustering excluded repertoires with fewer than 30,000 or more than 120,000 public chains, plus five with anomalous nucleotide sharing. The immuneACCESS repertoire file appears here via TCRdb, limited to in-frame rearrangements. These files lack a portion of the clones; in checked studies, under half of the deficit traces to unresolved V genes, and the cause of the others is not known. The V and J calls and clone size are taken from that table; D and trimming were inferred from the DNA. This sample holds about 130,000 clones; roughly 9.8% were observed only once. The ten most abundant clones make up under 2% of the sample.

Specimen: PBMCs. The chain joins TRBV9 to TRBJ1-2, and TRBD1 may be the D gene, going by 5 matching bases. The receptor was isolated from a man aged 50 to 60 in good health and CMV-seronegative. The CDR3 here reads CASSGTPHNYGYTF. DNA sequence: TGTGCCAGCAGCGGGACACCGCATAACTATGGCTACACCTTC. Reference TRBV9 and TRBJ1-2 proteins supply the regions before and after the CDR3; the full variable domain is: DSGVTQTPKHLITATGQRVTLRCSPRSGDLSVYWYQQSLDQGLQFLIQYYNGEERAKGNILERFSAQQFPDLHSELNLSSLELGDSALYFCASSGTPHNYGYTFGSGTRLTVV.